This T cell receptor (beta chain) is from a study of human T cells and chemical hapten exposure. Study overall: Sensitization involved placing 2% DPC onto a roughly 2 cm by roughly 2 cm region of upper inner arm skin. Whole-study results and caveats: Patch test score rose with PT1 expanded TCR count, significant at thresholds 8, 16 and 32, not 4. The presence of alopecia in the donors means their immune response may differ from healthy people's.

Trimming pared 0 bases from V and 7 bases from J, leaving 12 bases between. CDR3 length equals 14 residues. Germline V gives CDR1 SGHDN, CDR2 FVKESK. Time point here: patch test 2, 6 weeks after DPC sensitization. Treatment: therapeutic diphenylcyclopropenone sensitization with weekly scalp DPC. Many counts were recorded for this clonotype. Its antigen is unknown. What the library attached to individual cDNA molecules were unique molecular identifiers. MiXCR, run by TCRdb on the RACE reads, gives a single entry per CDR3 protein. The sample includes about 110,000 distinct CDR3 sequences, about a tenth seen only once; the top ten take approximately 2.8%.

The source of this sequence is a woman between 40 and 55 years old with alopecia areata. Some clones in this sample may be carry-over from other donors' samples. The gene calls are TRBV14 and TRBJ1-1, with a tentative D call TRBD1 (6 bases). The sequencing used whole blood, collected in connection with sensitization to the hapten diphenylcyclopropenone (DPC). The CDR3 DNA follows: TGTGCCAGCAGCCAAGATGCCAGGGGCCGTGAAGCTTTCTTT. Protein product: CASSQDARGREAFF.